This TCR beta chain is drawn from a study of blood T cell repertoires in COVID-19. Measured with immunoSEQ multiplex PCR; TCRdb has only the in-frame clones, and not every one. The sample lists around 260,000 clones, about 86% seen once, with around 3.9% in the top ten. There are 14 residues in the CDR3. V was shortened by 2 bases and J by 2 bases, with 9 bases between the two germline ends. The germline V gene encodes CDR1 SGHRS and CDR2 YFSETQ. Cohorts were based on clinical histories the participants reported. There are a few counts of this clone. J is TRBJ2-3 and V is TRBV5-1, with D unclear. Material: PBMCs or T cells enriched from blood (not recorded which). This sequence was found in a man aged 25 to 45 with acute COVID-19. CDR3 DNA: TGCGCCAGCAGCTTAGACTCCGACACAGATACGCAGTATTTT. Translation gives CASSLDSDTDTQYF.